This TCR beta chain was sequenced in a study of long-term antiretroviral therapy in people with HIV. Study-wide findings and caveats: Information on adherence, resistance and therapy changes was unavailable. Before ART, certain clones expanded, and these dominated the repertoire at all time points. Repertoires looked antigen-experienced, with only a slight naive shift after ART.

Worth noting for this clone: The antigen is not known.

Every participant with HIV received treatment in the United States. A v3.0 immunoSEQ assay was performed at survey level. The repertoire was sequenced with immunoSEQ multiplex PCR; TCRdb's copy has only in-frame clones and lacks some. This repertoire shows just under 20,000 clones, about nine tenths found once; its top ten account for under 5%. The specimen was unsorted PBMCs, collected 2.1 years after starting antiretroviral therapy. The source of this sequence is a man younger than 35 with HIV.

CDR3 sequence (DNA): TGTGCCAGCAGCTTGCCGACAGGGGACTATGGCTACACCTTC. Its protein product is CASSLPTGDYGYTF. The chain has TRBV13 and TRBJ1-2, with 8 bases identical to TRBD1. Trimming removed 3 bases from V and 3 bases from J; junction bases left unmatched: 3. Germline V gene data show CDR1 as PRHDT and CDR2 as FYEKMQ (reference sequence). CDR3 length: 14 amino acids.